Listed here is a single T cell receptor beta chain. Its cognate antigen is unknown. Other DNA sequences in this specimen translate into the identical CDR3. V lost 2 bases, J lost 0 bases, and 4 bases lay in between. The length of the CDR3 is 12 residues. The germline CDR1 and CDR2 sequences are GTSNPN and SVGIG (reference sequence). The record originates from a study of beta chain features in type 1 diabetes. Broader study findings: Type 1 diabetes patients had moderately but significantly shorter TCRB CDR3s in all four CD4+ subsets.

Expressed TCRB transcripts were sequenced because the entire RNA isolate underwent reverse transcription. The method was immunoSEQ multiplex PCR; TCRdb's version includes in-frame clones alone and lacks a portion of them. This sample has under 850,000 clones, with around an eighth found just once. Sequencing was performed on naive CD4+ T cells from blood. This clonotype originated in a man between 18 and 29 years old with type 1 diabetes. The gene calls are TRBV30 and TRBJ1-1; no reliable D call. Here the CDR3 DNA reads TGTGCCTGGAGTCGCGTGAACACTGAAGCTTTCTTT. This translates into CAWSRVNTEAFF.